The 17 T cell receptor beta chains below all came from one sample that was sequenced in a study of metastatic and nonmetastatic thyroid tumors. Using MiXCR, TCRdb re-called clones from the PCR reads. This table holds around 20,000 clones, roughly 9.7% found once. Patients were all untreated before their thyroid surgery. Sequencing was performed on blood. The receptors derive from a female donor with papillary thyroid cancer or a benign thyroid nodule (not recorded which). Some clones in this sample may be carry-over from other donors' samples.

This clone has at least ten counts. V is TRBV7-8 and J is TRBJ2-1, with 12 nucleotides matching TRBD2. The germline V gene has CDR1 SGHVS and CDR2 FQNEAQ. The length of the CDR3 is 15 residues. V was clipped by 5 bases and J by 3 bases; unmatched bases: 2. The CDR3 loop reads CASSETSGSYNEQFF. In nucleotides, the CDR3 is TGTGCCAGCAGCGAGACTAGCGGGAGCTACAATGAGCAGTTCTTC.

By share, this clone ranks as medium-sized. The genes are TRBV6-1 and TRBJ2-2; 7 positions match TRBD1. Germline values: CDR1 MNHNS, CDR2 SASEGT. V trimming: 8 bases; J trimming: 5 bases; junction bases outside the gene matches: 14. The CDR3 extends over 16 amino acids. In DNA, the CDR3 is TGTGCCAGCTATAAATTAGGGGACAGCATTACCGGGGAGCTGTTTTTT. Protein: CASYKLGDSITGELFF.

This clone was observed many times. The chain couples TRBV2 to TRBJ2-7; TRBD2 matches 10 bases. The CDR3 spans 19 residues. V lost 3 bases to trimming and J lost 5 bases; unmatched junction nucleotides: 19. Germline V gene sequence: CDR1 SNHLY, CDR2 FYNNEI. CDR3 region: CASSDRLAGDLDFGNEQYF. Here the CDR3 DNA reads TGTGCCAGCAGTGATAGGCTAGCGGGAGATTTAGACTTCGGAAACGAGCAGTACTTC.

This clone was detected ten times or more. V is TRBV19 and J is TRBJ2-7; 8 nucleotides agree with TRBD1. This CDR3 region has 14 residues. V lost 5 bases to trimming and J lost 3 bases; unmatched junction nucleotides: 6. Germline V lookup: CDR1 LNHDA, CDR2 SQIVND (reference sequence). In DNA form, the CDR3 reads TGTGCCAGTAGTGGACAGGGAGAGTTCTACGAGCAGTACTTC. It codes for CASSGQGEFYEQYF.

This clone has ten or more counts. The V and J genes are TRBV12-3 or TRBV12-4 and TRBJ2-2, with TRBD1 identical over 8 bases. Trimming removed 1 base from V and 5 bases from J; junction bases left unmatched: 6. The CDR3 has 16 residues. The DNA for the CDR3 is TGTGCCAGCAGTTTAGAACAGGGGGGAGGAACCGGGGAGCTGTTTTTT. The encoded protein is CASSLEQGGGTGELFF.

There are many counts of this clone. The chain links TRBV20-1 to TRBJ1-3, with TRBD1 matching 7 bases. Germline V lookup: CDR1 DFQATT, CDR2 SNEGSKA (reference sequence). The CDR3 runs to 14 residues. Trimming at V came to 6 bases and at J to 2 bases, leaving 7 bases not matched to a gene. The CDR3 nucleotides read TGCAGTGCACAGACAGGGACGACTGGAAACACCATATATTTT. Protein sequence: CSAQTGTTGNTIYF.

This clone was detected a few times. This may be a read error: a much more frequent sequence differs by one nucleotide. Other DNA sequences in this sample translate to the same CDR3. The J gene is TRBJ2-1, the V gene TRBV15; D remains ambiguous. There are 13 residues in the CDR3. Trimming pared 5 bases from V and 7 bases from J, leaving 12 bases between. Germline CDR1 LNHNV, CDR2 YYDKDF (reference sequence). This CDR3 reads CATSQTSGNEQFF. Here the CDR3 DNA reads TGTGCCACCAGCCAGACATCCGGTAATGAGCAGTTCTTC.

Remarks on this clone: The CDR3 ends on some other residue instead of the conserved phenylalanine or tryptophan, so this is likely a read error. The CDR3 bases are TGTGCCAGCAGCTTAGGCCGGAGTGGGATAGGGGGTTCGAAGACCGGGGAGCTGTTTCTT. As protein: CASSLGRSGIGGSKTGELFL. J is TRBJ2-2 and V is TRBV13; D possibly corresponds to TRBD1 (6 bases). Germline CDR1 reads PRHDT; CDR2 reads FYEKMQ (reference sequence). This CDR3 region has 20 residues.

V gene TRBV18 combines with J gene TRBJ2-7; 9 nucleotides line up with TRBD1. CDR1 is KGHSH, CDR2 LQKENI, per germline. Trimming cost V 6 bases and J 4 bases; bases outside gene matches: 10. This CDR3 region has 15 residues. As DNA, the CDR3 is TGTGCCAGCTCGATTCCGGGACAGGGTTCATACGAGCAGTACTTC. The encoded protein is CASSIPGQGSYEQYF.

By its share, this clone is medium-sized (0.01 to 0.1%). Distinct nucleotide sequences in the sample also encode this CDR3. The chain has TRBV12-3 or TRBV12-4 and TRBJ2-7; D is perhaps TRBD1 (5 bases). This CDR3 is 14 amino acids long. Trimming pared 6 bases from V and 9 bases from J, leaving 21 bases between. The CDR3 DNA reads TGTGCCAGCAGGAAGCAGGGTGGTCGGGTTGGGCAGTACTTC. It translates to CASRKQGGRVGQYF.

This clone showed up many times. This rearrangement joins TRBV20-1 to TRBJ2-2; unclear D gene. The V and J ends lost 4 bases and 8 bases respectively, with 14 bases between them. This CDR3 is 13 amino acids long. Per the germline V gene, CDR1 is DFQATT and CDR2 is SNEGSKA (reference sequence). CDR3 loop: CSATSPSLGELFF. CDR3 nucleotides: TGCAGTGCTACATCACCGAGTCTTGGGGAGCTGTTTTTT.

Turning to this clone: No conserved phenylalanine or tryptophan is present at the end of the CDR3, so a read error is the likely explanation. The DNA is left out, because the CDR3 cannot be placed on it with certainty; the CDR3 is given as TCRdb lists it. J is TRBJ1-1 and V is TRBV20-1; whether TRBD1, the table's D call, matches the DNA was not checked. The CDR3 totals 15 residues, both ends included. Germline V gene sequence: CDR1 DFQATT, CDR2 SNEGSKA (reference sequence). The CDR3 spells CSPQGDRASNTESFL.

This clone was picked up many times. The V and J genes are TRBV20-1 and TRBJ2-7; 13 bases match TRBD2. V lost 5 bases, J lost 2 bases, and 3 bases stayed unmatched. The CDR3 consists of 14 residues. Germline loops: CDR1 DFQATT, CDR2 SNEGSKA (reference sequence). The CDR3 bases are TGCAGTGCTCTTGGACTAGCGGGAGCCTACGAGCAGTACTTC. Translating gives CSALGLAGAYEQYF.

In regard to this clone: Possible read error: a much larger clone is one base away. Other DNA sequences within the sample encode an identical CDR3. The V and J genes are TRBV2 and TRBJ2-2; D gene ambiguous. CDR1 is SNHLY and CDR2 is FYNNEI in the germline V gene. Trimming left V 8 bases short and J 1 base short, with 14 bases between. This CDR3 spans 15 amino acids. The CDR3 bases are TGTGCCAGCCAGATCAGGACGGGGAACACCGGGGAGCTGTTTTTT. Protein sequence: CASQIRTGNTGELFF.

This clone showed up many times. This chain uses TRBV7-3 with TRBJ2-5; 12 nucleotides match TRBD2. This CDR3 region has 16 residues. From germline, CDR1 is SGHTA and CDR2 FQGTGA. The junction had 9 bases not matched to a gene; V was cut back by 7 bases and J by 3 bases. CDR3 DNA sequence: TGTGCCAGCACCGAAGAGCGACTAGCGGGGGAAGAGACCCAGTACTTC. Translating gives CASTEERLAGEETQYF. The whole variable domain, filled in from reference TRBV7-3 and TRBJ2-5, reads GAGVSQTPSNKVTEKGKYVELRCDPISGHTALYWYRQSLGQGPEFLIYFQGTGAADDSGLPNDRFFAVRPEGSVSTLKIQRTERGDSAVYLCASTEERLAGEETQYFGPGTRLLVL.

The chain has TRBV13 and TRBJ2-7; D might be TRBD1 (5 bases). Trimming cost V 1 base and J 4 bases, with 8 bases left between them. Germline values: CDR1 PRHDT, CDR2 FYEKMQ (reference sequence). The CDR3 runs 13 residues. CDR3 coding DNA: TGTGCCAGCAGCTTAGAGGGGTTATACGAGCAGTACTTC. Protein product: CASSLEGLYEQYF.

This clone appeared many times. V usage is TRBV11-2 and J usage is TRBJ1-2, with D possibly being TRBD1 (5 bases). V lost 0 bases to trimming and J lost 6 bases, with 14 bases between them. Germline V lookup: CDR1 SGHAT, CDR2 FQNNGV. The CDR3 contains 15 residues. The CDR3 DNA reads TGTGCCAGCAGCTTAGATTATGGGGCCGTGGATGGCTACACCTTC. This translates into CASSLDYGAVDGYTF.